A selection of T cell receptor beta chains follows, all from one sample in a study of ipilimumab plus nivolumab after autologous stem cell transplantation. Clones were sequenced by immunoSEQ multiplex PCR, and TCRdb holds only the in-frame ones, with some missing. Of roughly 23,000 clones listed, roughly 80% are singletons. Sequencing was performed on PBMCs, taken in a trial of ipilimumab plus nivolumab as post-transplant consolidation. The receptors shown here come from a male donor with diffuse large B-cell lymphoma. Each CDR3 is given with its conserved first and last residue. A D gene is named only where the DNA matches it firmly. Size tells how often a clone was seen (once, few, many) or the class of an expanded clone, and some rows leave it out.

CDR3 DNA: TGTGCCAGCAGCTTTTGGACTAGCGGGGGCGATGAGCAGTTCTTC
CDR3 protein: CASSFWTSGGDEQFF
clone size: NA
V gene: TRBV7-2
CDR3 length: 15
D gene: TRBD2
J gene: TRBJ2-1

CDR3 DNA: TGCAGCGTTGAAGGGGGGACAGAGAGCTCCTACGAGCAGTACTTC
CDR3 protein: CSVEGGTESSYEQYF
clone size: few
V gene: TRBV29-1
CDR3 length: 15
D gene: TRBD1
J gene: TRBJ2-7

CDR3 DNA: TGTGCCAGCTCACCAGCGACAGGGGGCTCTAACTATGGCTACACCTTC
CDR3 protein: CASSPATGGSNYGYTF
clone size: NA
V gene: TRBV18
CDR3 length: 16
D gene: TRBD1
J gene: TRBJ1-2

CDR3 DNA: TGTGCCAGCAGCTTAGGTGGTGCGAGCTATGGCTACACCTTC
CDR3 protein: CASSLGGASYGYTF
clone size: NA
V gene: TRBV7-9
CDR3 length: 14
D gene: NA
J gene: TRBJ1-2

CDR3 DNA: TGTGCCAGCAGCTTAGCGGGGAAGACAGCGCAAGATGCAACTAATGAAAAACTGTTTTTT
CDR3 protein: CASSLAGKTAQDATNEKLFF
clone size: few
V gene: TRBV7-2
CDR3 length: 20
D gene: NA
J gene: TRBJ1-4

CDR3 DNA: TGTGCCAGTAGACCGACGGGGGGAGGGTACGAGCAGTACTTC
CDR3 protein: CASRPTGGGYEQYF
clone size: NA
V gene: TRBV19
CDR3 length: 14
D gene: TRBD2
J gene: TRBJ2-7

CDR3 DNA: TGTGCCAGCAGCCCCCGTGACAGAGGGTATGAAAAACTGTTTTTT
CDR3 protein: CASSPRDRGYEKLFF
clone size: NA
V gene: TRBV9
CDR3 length: 15
D gene: NA
J gene: TRBJ1-4

CDR3 DNA: TGCGCCAGCACCCGGGACAGAAACACTGAAGCTTTCTTT
CDR3 protein: CASTRDRNTEAFF
clone size: NA
V gene: TRBV5-1
CDR3 length: 13
D gene: TRBD1
J gene: TRBJ1-1

CDR3 DNA: TGCGCCAGCAGCCAAATTAATAGCAATCAGCCCCAGCATTTT
CDR3 protein: CASSQINSNQPQHF
clone size: NA
V gene: TRBV4-1
CDR3 length: 14
D gene: NA
J gene: TRBJ1-5

CDR3 DNA: TGCGCCAGCGGACAGGGTTTCGAGACTGAAGCTTTCTTT
CDR3 protein: CASGQGFETEAFF
clone size: NA
V gene: TRBV5-1
CDR3 length: 13
D gene: TRBD1
J gene: TRBJ1-1

CDR3 DNA: TGTGCCAGCAGCTTAGTGGGGCCTTACGAGCAGTACTTC
CDR3 protein: CASSLVGPYEQYF
clone size: NA
V gene: TRBV7-8
CDR3 length: 13
D gene: NA
J gene: TRBJ2-7

CDR3 DNA: TGCGCCAGCAGCTTGGGTGCGGAGCCCCACGTGGAGCAGTACTTC
CDR3 protein: CASSLGAEPHVEQYF
clone size: NA
V gene: TRBV5-1
CDR3 length: 15
D gene: NA
J gene: TRBJ2-7

CDR3 DNA: TGTGCCAGCAGTGGCGCCCCAGGGGTGTCGGCTAATGAAAAACTGTTTTTT
CDR3 protein: CASSGAPGVSANEKLFF
clone size: once
V gene: TRBV25-1
CDR3 length: 17
D gene: NA
J gene: TRBJ1-4

CDR3 DNA: TGTGCCAGCAGCTTAATTAGGGGACTAGCGGGGGACTCCTACGAGCAGTACTTC
CDR3 protein: CASSLIRGLAGDSYEQYF
clone size: NA
V gene: TRBV7-9
CDR3 length: 18
D gene: TRBD2
J gene: TRBJ2-7

CDR3 DNA: TGCGCCAGCAGCTTGGGGGCGAGGGAAGGCTACACCTTC
CDR3 protein: CASSLGAREGYTF
clone size: NA
V gene: TRBV5-1
CDR3 length: 13
D gene: NA
J gene: TRBJ1-2

CDR3 DNA: TGTGCCACCAGCAGAGACAGGGGGCGCGAGCAGTACTTC
CDR3 protein: CATSRDRGREQYF
clone size: NA
V gene: TRBV15
CDR3 length: 13
D gene: TRBD1
J gene: TRBJ2-7

CDR3 DNA: TGTGCCAGCAGTGAAGGGACATTTTACGAGCAGTACTTC
CDR3 protein: CASSEGTFYEQYF
clone size: NA
V gene: TRBV6-1
CDR3 length: 13
D gene: NA
J gene: TRBJ2-7

CDR3 DNA: TGTGCCAGCAGTGCTAGCGCCTCTAGCACAGATACGCAGTATTTT
CDR3 protein: CASSASASSTDTQYF
clone size: NA
V gene: TRBV27
CDR3 length: 15
D gene: NA
J gene: TRBJ2-3

CDR3 DNA: TGTGCCAGCACTCAAACGCGGGGGGGCCATGAGCAGTTCTTC
CDR3 protein: CASTQTRGGHEQFF
clone size: NA
V gene: TRBV27
CDR3 length: 14
D gene: TRBD2
J gene: TRBJ2-1

CDR3 DNA: TGTGCCAGTAGTCCGAGGACAGGAAGCTCTGGGGCCAACGTCCTGACTTTC
CDR3 protein: CASSPRTGSSGANVLTF
clone size: NA
V gene: TRBV19
CDR3 length: 17
D gene: TRBD1
J gene: TRBJ2-6

CDR3 DNA: TGCGCCAGCAGCTTGGCGGCTAGCGGGGGAAATGAGCAGTTCTTC
CDR3 protein: CASSLAASGGNEQFF
clone size: NA
V gene: TRBV5-1
CDR3 length: 15
D gene: TRBD2
J gene: TRBJ2-1

CDR3 DNA: TGCGCCAGCAGCTTTGAACAGGCCGGTGGAAACACCATATATTTT
CDR3 protein: CASSFEQAGGNTIYF
clone size: once
V gene: TRBV5-1
CDR3 length: 15
D gene: NA
J gene: TRBJ1-3

CDR3 DNA: TGTGCCAGTAGTCTAAGGGGGGGCTCCTACAATGAGCAGTTCTTC
CDR3 protein: CASSLRGGSYNEQFF
clone size: once
V gene: TRBV19
CDR3 length: 15
D gene: NA
J gene: TRBJ2-1

CDR3 DNA: TGTGCCAGTAGATTGGGGGAAGGCGACACTGAAGCTTTCTTT
CDR3 protein: CASRLGEGDTEAFF
clone size: NA
V gene: TRBV19
CDR3 length: 14
D gene: NA
J gene: TRBJ1-1

CDR3 DNA: TGTGCCAGCAGCCGGGGAATGGGCGGGAGTTCGTACGAGCAGTACTTC
CDR3 protein: CASSRGMGGSSYEQYF
clone size: NA
V gene: TRBV5-4
CDR3 length: 16
D gene: TRBD2
J gene: TRBJ2-7

CDR3 DNA: TGTGCCAGCAGCAAGGGACAGGGACCCACTGAAGCTTTCTTT
CDR3 protein: CASSKGQGPTEAFF
clone size: NA
V gene: TRBV5-4
CDR3 length: 14
D gene: TRBD1
J gene: TRBJ1-1

CDR3 DNA: TGTGCCAGTAGTGGGACAAGATCCTACGAGCAGTACTTC
CDR3 protein: CASSGTRSYEQYF
clone size: once
V gene: TRBV19
CDR3 length: 13
D gene: NA
J gene: TRBJ2-7

CDR3 DNA: TGTGCCAGCAGCTTAGCGGCTAACACCGGGGAGCTGTTTTTT
CDR3 protein: CASSLAANTGELFF
clone size: few
V gene: TRBV7-9
CDR3 length: 14
D gene: NA
J gene: TRBJ2-2

CDR3 DNA: TGTGCCTGGAGTTGGGGTGGGACTGGGGCCAACGTCCTGACTTTC
CDR3 protein: CAWSWGGTGANVLTF
clone size: NA
V gene: TRBV30
CDR3 length: 15
D gene: NA
J gene: TRBJ2-6

CDR3 DNA: TGTGCCAGTAGCCAAGAAGCAACTAATGAAAAACTGTTTTTT
CDR3 protein: CASSQEATNEKLFF
clone size: NA
V gene: TRBV19
CDR3 length: 14
D gene: NA
J gene: TRBJ1-4

CDR3 DNA: TGTGCCAGCAGCCATCGGACAGGGTATGATGAGACCCAGTACTTC
CDR3 protein: CASSHRTGYDETQYF
clone size: once
V gene: TRBV4-2
CDR3 length: 15
D gene: TRBD1
J gene: TRBJ2-5

CDR3 DNA: TGCGCCAGCAGCTTGGAGGACCCCGGGGAGCTGTTTTTT
CDR3 protein: CASSLEDPGELFF
clone size: NA
V gene: TRBV5-1
CDR3 length: 13
D gene: NA
J gene: TRBJ2-2

CDR3 DNA: TGTGCCAGCAGTCATAGGGATGTCTACGAGCAGTACTTC
CDR3 protein: CASSHRDVYEQYF
clone size: NA
V gene: TRBV27
CDR3 length: 13
D gene: NA
J gene: TRBJ2-7

CDR3 DNA: TGTGCCATCTGGACTAGCGACTCCTACGAGCAGTACTTC
CDR3 protein: CAIWTSDSYEQYF
clone size: NA
V gene: TRBV6-1
CDR3 length: 13
D gene: TRBD2
J gene: TRBJ2-7

CDR3 DNA: TGTGCCAGCAGCGTAGGCTCGATCGCAGATACGCAGTATTTT
CDR3 protein: CASSVGSIADTQYF
clone size: NA
V gene: TRBV9
CDR3 length: 14
D gene: NA
J gene: TRBJ2-3

CDR3 DNA: TGTGCCAGCAGCTTCACTAGCGGGGGAATAGATACGCAGTATTTT
CDR3 protein: CASSFTSGGIDTQYF
clone size: NA
V gene: TRBV5-4
CDR3 length: 15
D gene: TRBD2
J gene: TRBJ2-3

CDR3 DNA: TGTGCCAGCAGCCTCCGTCCCCGGGACGGTGATGAGCAGTTCTTC
CDR3 protein: CASSLRPRDGDEQFF
clone size: few
V gene: TRBV14
CDR3 length: 15
D gene: NA
J gene: TRBJ2-1